The clone carrying this T cell receptor (beta chain) was seen only a few times. Its cognate antigen is unknown. The V end lost 5 bases, the J end lost 1 base, and 17 bases lay between the germline ends. CDR3 length: 16 amino acids. Germline-derived CDR1 and CDR2 are MNHGY and SAAAGT. These data originate in a study of T cells in localized non-small cell lung cancer. Study-level findings and limits: Uninvolved adjacent lung had the highest recorded T cell clonality, with tumor below it.

The repertoire was sequenced with immunoSEQ multiplex PCR; TCRdb's copy has only in-frame clones and lacks some. In the table there are just under 1,100 clones, 30% to 45% of which are singletons. Specimen: normal lung tissue next to the tumor, collected before any cancer treatment. The clonotype was recovered from a man between 40 and 75 years old with stage III lung adenocarcinoma. The rearrangement joins TRBV6-8 to TRBJ1-2; D gene unclear. The CDR3 DNA reads TGTGCCAGCAGTGCTCCCTCCTCGTCGTTTAACTATGGCTACACCTTC. Translated, it gives CASSAPSSSFNYGYTF.